This TCR beta chain was recovered during a study of vaccination and CD4 T cells after COVID-19. The wider study: Across the group, participants received two doses of either BNT162b2 or mRNA-1273 vaccine.

Concerning this clonotype: The antigen is undetermined.

With the Oncomine TCR Beta short-read assay, DNA from cultured CD4+ T cells was sequenced. Extraction of genomic DNA was performed on cultured CD4+ T cells. TCRdb re-analysed the PCR reads in MiXCR, keeping a single row per CDR3 protein. The sample consists of 15,000 to 20,000 distinct CDR3 sequences, approximately 47% of them appearing once. CDR3 length equals 12 residues. V lost 4 bases and J 8 bases, leaving 11 bases between the germline ends. Germline values: CDR1 MNHEY, CDR2 SVGAGI. Sample treatment: roughly 10-day PBMC culture with coronavirus spike peptide pools or control peptides (ViraFEST assay).

The source of this sequence is a human donor who received a COVID-19 vaccine. The sample was CD4+ T cells from blood, cultured in vitro, taken before SARS-CoV-2 vaccination. The genes are TRBV6-5 and TRBJ1-2; perhaps TRBD1 as D (6 bases). The CDR3 spells CASSSRGGGYTF. The CDR3 coding sequence is TGTGCCAGCAGTTCAAGGGGGGGCGGCTACACCTTC.